The 10 T cell receptor beta chains given below trace back to one sample, sequenced in a study of T cell responses to AZD1222 COVID-19 vaccine. Assay: immunoSEQ multiplex PCR; the TCRdb copy retains only in-frame clones and omits some. Of about 150,000 clones listed, 90% to 95% are singletons. Sample: peripheral blood, taken on day 0 of AZD1222 vaccination. The receptor set was obtained from an adult in good health.

J is TRBJ2-1 and V is TRBV7-2, with 14 nucleotides matching TRBD2. CDR1 is SGHTA and CDR2 is FQGNSA in the germline V gene. The V gene end was trimmed by 5 bases and the J gene end by 1 base; junction bases not matched to a gene: 7. This CDR3 is 18 amino acids long. CDR3 loop: CASSLRLAGGWSYNEQFF. CDR3 nucleotides: TGTGCCAGCAGCCTAAGACTAGCGGGAGGGTGGTCCTACAATGAGCAGTTCTTC.

The chain is built from TRBV7-9 and TRBJ1-2; D is possibly TRBD1 (5 bases). Germline CDR1 and CDR2: SEHNR and FQNEAQ (reference sequence). The CDR3 runs 15 residues. Trimming removed 5 bases at V and 5 bases at J, with 18 bases between. Written as DNA, the CDR3 is TGTGCCAGCAGCCAAGGGGCACCCCACCTATATGGCTACACCTTC. Protein product: CASSQGAPHLYGYTF.

The V and J genes are TRBV5-1 and TRBJ2-1; a weak D match, TRBD2 (7 bases). CDR1 SGHRS and CDR2 YFSETQ come from the germline V gene. The CDR3 contains 16 residues. The V gene lost 4 bases and the J gene lost 10 bases, with 24 bases spanning the gap. CDR3 nucleotide sequence: TGCGCCAGCAGCACTGAGGGGGGGTTGTATAGTATAGAGCAGTTCTTC. This translates into CASSTEGGLYSIEQFF. The full variable domain, rest sourced from reference TRBV5-1 and TRBJ2-1, is KAGVTQTPRYLIKTRGQQVTLSCSPISGHRSVSWYQQTPGQGLQFLFEYFSETQRNKGNFPGRFSGRQFSNSRSEMNVSTLELGDSALYLCASSTEGGLYSIEQFFGPGTRLTVL.

V gene TRBV5-6 combines with J gene TRBJ1-1, with D perhaps TRBD1 (6 bases). The CDR3 extends over 13 amino acids. Germline V lookup: CDR1 SGHDT, CDR2 YYEEEE. V lost 4 bases and J lost 1, with 8 bases in between. CDR3 DNA: TGTGCCAGCAGCCGGGACACGAACACTGAAGCTTTCTTT. Encoded protein: CASSRDTNTEAFF.

The chain links TRBV27 to TRBJ2-5, with 8 bases identical to TRBD1. Germline assignment: CDR1 MNHEY and CDR2 SMNVEV (reference sequence). V lost 5 bases and J lost 5; bases outside the gene matches: 7. The CDR3 has 14 residues. This CDR3 is CASSPRQGRETQYF. CDR3 DNA sequence: TGTGCCAGCAGTCCCCGACAGGGGAGGGAGACCCAGTACTTC.

This clone has more than one count but fewer than ten. This rearrangement joins TRBV6-4 to TRBJ2-5; 13 nucleotides align to TRBD2. Trimming removed 5 bases from V and 4 bases from J; junction bases left unmatched: 4. The CDR3 has 15 amino acids. Germline values: CDR1 MRHNA, CDR2 SNTAGT. CDR3 residues: CASSSGTSGTETQYF. CDR3 coding DNA: TGTGCCAGCAGTTCCGGGACTAGCGGGACAGAGACCCAGTACTTC.

J is TRBJ2-1 and V is TRBV7-8; the D gene is possibly TRBD2 (5 bases). V lost 6 bases, J lost 3 bases, and 21 bases lay in between. The germline gives CDR1 SGHVS, CDR2 FQNEAQ. This CDR3 comprises 17 residues. CDR3 residues: CASRGGERPADYNEQFF. CDR3 sequence (DNA): TGTGCCAGCAGGGGCGGAGAGCGCCCAGCGGACTACAATGAGCAGTTCTTC.

This clone occurred once. The chain joins TRBV19 to TRBJ2-7; no firm D call. Germline lookup yields CDR1 LNHDA and CDR2 SQIVND (reference sequence). This CDR3 is built from 13 residues. Between the trimmed V and J ends, which lost 6 bases and 3 bases, there was a span of 12 bases. In nucleotides, the CDR3 is TGTGCCAGTAGCGACCAGTCGATCTACGAGCAGTACTTC. As protein: CASSDQSIYEQYF.

This chain connects TRBV7-3 to TRBJ2-1; 9 bases map to TRBD2. Trimming cost V 5 bases and J 10 bases; bases outside gene matches: 6. This CDR3 is 13 amino acids long. Germline CDR1 reads SGHTA; CDR2 reads FQGTGA. CDR3 amino acids: CASSTGTSLEQFF. The CDR3 coding sequence is TGTGCCAGCAGCACCGGGACTAGCTTAGAGCAGTTCTTC.

The chain has TRBV18 and TRBJ1-5, with D unresolved. This CDR3 has 14 residues. V shed 6 bases and J shed 1 base, with 10 bases lying between them. Germline CDR1 and CDR2: KGHSH and LQKENI. The CDR3 DNA follows: TGTGCCAGCTCCCTTGCACACAGCAATCAGCCCCAGCATTTT. This gives the protein CASSLAHSNQPQHF.